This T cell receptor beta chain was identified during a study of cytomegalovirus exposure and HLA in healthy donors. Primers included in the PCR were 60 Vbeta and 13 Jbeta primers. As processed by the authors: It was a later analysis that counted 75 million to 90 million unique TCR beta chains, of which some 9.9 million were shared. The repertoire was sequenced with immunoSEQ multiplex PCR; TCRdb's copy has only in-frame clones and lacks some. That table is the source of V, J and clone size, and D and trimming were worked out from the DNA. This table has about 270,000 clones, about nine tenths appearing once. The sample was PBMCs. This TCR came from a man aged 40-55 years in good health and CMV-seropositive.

The CDR3 DNA is TGTGCCAGCAGTTACGTACAGGGGACCTACAATGAGCAGTTCTTC. Translation: CASSYVQGTYNEQFF. This chain uses TRBV6-5 with TRBJ2-1; the match to TRBD1 covers 7 bases. The germline V gene encodes CDR1 MNHEY and CDR2 SVGAGI. The CDR3 loop spans 15 amino acids. V was pared by 2 bases and J by 2 bases, with 3 bases of the junction left unmatched.